Listed here are 32 T cell receptor beta chains from one sample, sequenced in a study of neoadjuvant anti-PD-1 for oral cavity cancer. As for time point: after neoadjuvant nivolumab, at surgical resection. Sequencing was performed with immunoSEQ multiplex PCR; in TCRdb, only in-frame clones are kept and a portion is missing. The repertoire holds 55,000 to 75,000 clones, with 86% as singletons. The input for sequencing was PBMCs, taken after nivolumab (anti-PD-1) treatment. The receptors were sampled from a person between 35 and 79 years old with oral cavity squamous cell carcinoma.

This chain joins TRBV2 and TRBJ1-4, with D possibly matching TRBD1 (5 bases). The V gene's germline CDR1 is SNHLY and CDR2 FYNNEI. The CDR3 totals 15 residues. Trimming pared 4 bases from V and 5 bases from J, leaving 14 bases between. CDR3 protein: CASSGSRQINEKLFF. The DNA for the CDR3 is TGTGCCAGCAGTGGGTCCAGACAGATCAATGAAAAACTGTTTTTT.

This chain uses TRBV5-1 with TRBJ2-3; unclear D gene. The V end was cut by 0 bases, the J end by 0 bases, with 8 bases between. The germline CDR1 and CDR2 sequences are SGHRS and YFSETQ. This CDR3 contains 15 residues. CDR3 sequence (DNA): TGCGCCAGCAGCTTGGCCTCGGACAGCACAGATACGCAGTATTTT. The encoded protein is CASSLASDSTDTQYF.

The gene calls are TRBV29-1 and TRBJ2-7, with 10 bases identical to TRBD2. V dropped 6 bases and J dropped 1; count of bases not matched to a gene: 3. Germline assignment: CDR1 SQVTM and CDR2 ANQGSEA. The length of the CDR3 is 13 residues. The CDR3 DNA reads as TGCAGCGTCATAGCGGGGGGTTCCTACGAGCAGTACTTC. It specifies CSVIAGGSYEQYF.

V is TRBV18 and J is TRBJ1-3, with 7 nucleotides matching TRBD1. The V gene's germline CDR1 is KGHSH and CDR2 LQKENI. This CDR3 has 15 residues. V was clipped by 5 bases and J by 0 bases; unmatched bases: 4. The CDR3 loop reads CASSSTGDSGNTIYF. DNA for the CDR3: TGTGCCAGCTCATCCACAGGGGACTCTGGAAACACCATATATTTT.

The chain uses TRBV7-9 and TRBJ2-7; 9 bases are shared with TRBD1. This CDR3 has 16 amino acids. The germline V gene encodes CDR1 SEHNR and CDR2 FQNEAQ (reference sequence). With V trimmed by 5 bases and J by 4 bases, 12 bases remained unmatched. This CDR3 is CASSPGAPGQGYEQYF. Here the CDR3 DNA reads TGTGCCAGCAGCCCGGGGGCCCCGGGACAGGGTTACGAGCAGTACTTC.

The chain couples TRBV18 to TRBJ1-1; 7 nucleotides match TRBD1. The V segment lost 3 bases and the J segment 0 bases; nucleotides outside the gene matches: 7. This CDR3 comprises 16 residues. Germline V lookup: CDR1 KGHSH, CDR2 LQKENI. CDR3 sequence reads: CASSPGQLIMNTEAFF. The CDR3 nucleotides read TGTGCCAGCTCACCGGGACAGCTGATCATGAACACTGAAGCTTTCTTT.

V gene TRBV4-2 combines with J gene TRBJ2-3; D is possibly TRBD1 (5 bases). This CDR3 has 14 residues. Trimming took off 1 base at V and 4 bases at J, with 9 bases between the two ends. From germline, CDR1 is LGHNA and CDR2 YNFKEQ. The CDR3 sequence is CASSQVGHADTQYF. Here the CDR3 DNA reads TGTGCCAGCAGCCAAGTAGGACACGCAGATACGCAGTATTTT.

CDR3 in DNA: TGTGCCAGCAGCTTAAGGGGACTCCTCACAGATACGCAGTATTTT. Translating it yields CASSLRGLLTDTQYF. The rearrangement uses TRBV7-3 and TRBJ2-3; tentative D call: TRBD2 (6 bases). This CDR3 spans 15 amino acids. V was cut by 1 base and J by 2 bases, with 10 bases left in between. The germline CDR1 and CDR2 sequences are SGHTA and FQGTGA.

This clone was observed a handful of times. This chain uses TRBV5-1 with TRBJ2-2; TRBD1 matches 9 bases. Germline V gene lookup returns CDR1 SGHRS and CDR2 YFSETQ. The CDR3 spans 15 residues. V was clipped by 2 bases and J by 5 bases; unmatched bases: 4. This CDR3 reads CASSFGTGNTGELFF. In DNA form, the CDR3 reads TGCGCCAGCAGCTTCGGGACAGGGAATACCGGGGAGCTGTTTTTT.

The chain joins TRBV10-3 to TRBJ1-1; TRBD1 aligns across 8 bases. The trim removed 10 bases at V and 6 bases at J, leaving 16 bases unmatched. The CDR3 is 15 residues long. Looked up from germline, CDR1 is ENHRY and CDR2 is SYGVKD. The CDR3 DNA reads TGTGCCACACAGGACAGGGTGGCCCTTGGTGCTGAAGCTTTCTTT. Its translation: CATQDRVALGAEAFF.

The genes are TRBV7-8 and TRBJ1-1; no definite D call. CDR1 and CDR2 from the germline V gene are SGHVS and FQNEAQ. This CDR3 has 15 amino acids. The V and J ends lost 3 bases and 1 base respectively, with 12 bases between them. The CDR3: CASSFPPGENTEAFF. As DNA, the CDR3 is TGTGCCAGCAGCTTCCCTCCGGGCGAGAACACTGAAGCTTTCTTT.

Note on this clone: The same CDR3 can be traced to other DNA sequences in this sample. V usage is TRBV30 and J usage is TRBJ1-2; D is undetermined. V was trimmed by 3 bases and J by 8 bases, leaving 7 bases between them. Germline assignment: CDR1 GTSNPN and CDR2 SVGIG (reference sequence). This CDR3 spans 10 amino acids. This CDR3 is CAWRKGGYTF. CDR3 in DNA: TGTGCCTGGAGAAAAGGCGGCTACACCTTC.

This clone has only a few counts. The V call is TRBV7-3, the J call TRBJ1-1; possibly TRBD1 for D (6 bases). Trimming cost V 2 bases and J 7 bases, with 17 bases left between them. The germline CDR1 and CDR2 sequences are SGHTA and FQGTGA. The CDR3 has 15 residues. DNA for the CDR3: TGTGCCAGCAGCTTAGAGTTGGCAGGGGCTGATGAAGCTTTCTTT. Translation gives CASSLELAGADEAFF.

Here the CDR3 reads CASSQWGQDEQYF. CDR3 in DNA: TGTGCCAGTAGTCAATGGGGACAAGACGAGCAGTACTTC. This chain uses TRBV19 with TRBJ2-7, with D possibly being TRBD1 (6 bases). The CDR3 loop spans 13 amino acids. Germline V gene sequence: CDR1 LNHDA, CDR2 SQIVND (reference sequence). V was shortened by 5 bases and J by 5 bases, with 13 bases between the two germline ends.

The rearrangement joins TRBV7-8 to TRBJ2-7; no definite D call. This CDR3 is 15 amino acids long. Germline V gives CDR1 SGHVS, CDR2 FQNEAQ. V lost 5 bases and J lost 3, with 17 bases in between. For the CDR3, the DNA is TGTGCCAGCAGCGCGAGTCGGCTAATAGTCTACGAGCAGTACTTC. Protein: CASSASRLIVYEQYF. Combining the CDR3 with reference TRBV7-8 and TRBJ2-7 gives the whole variable domain GAGVSQSPRYKVAKRGQDVALRCDPISGHVSLFWYQQALGQGPEFLTYFQNEAQLDKSGLPSDRFFAERPEGSVSTLKIQRTQQEDSAVYLCASSASRLIVYEQYFGPGTRLTVT.

The rearrangement links TRBV29-1 to TRBJ2-1, with TRBD1 matching 7 bases. V trimming: 4 bases; J trimming: 13 bases; junction bases outside the gene matches: 22. Germline assignment: CDR1 SQVTM and CDR2 ANQGSEA. The CDR3 length is 16 residues. The DNA for the CDR3 is TGCAGCGTTGCGCCGCCAGGGGGAGCTATGTGGGTACGTCAGTTCTTC. The encoded protein is CSVAPPGGAMWVRQFF.

The chain carries TRBV7-8 and TRBJ1-2; 9 nucleotides match TRBD1. The CDR3 spans 16 residues. The germline V gene has CDR1 SGHVS and CDR2 FQNEAQ. V lost 5 bases and J lost 5; bases outside the gene matches: 12. This CDR3 is CASSLGRTGVGYGYTF. CDR3 DNA sequence: TGTGCCAGCAGCCTTGGCCGGACAGGGGTAGGGTATGGCTACACCTTC.

V usage is TRBV13 and J usage is TRBJ2-1; D gene uncertain. The CDR3 is made up of 14 amino acids. CDR1 and CDR2 (germline): PRHDT, FYEKMQ (reference sequence). Deletions cut 7 bases from V and 10 bases from J, with 20 bases between. The CDR3 nucleotides are TGTGCCAGCACCCAGCGACAAGGCCTAACAGAGCAGTTCTTC. Residues: CASTQRQGLTEQFF.

This rearrangement joins TRBV30 to TRBJ2-1; D unclear. Germline-derived CDR1 and CDR2 are GTSNPN and SVGIG (reference sequence). This CDR3 contains 14 residues. Trimming shortened V by 0 bases and J by 4 bases, and 10 bases separated the two germline ends. The CDR3 nucleotides are TGTGCCTGGAGTGTATTCAGAGAGTACAATGAGCAGTTCTTC. Its protein product is CAWSVFREYNEQFF. The entire variable domain, with the rest obtained from reference TRBV30 and TRBJ2-1, is as follows: SQTIHQWPATLVQPVGSPLSLECTVEGTSNPNLYWYRQAAGRGLQLLFYSVGIGQISSEVPQNLSASRPQDRQFILSSKKLLLSDSGFYLCAWSVFREYNEQFFGPGTRLTVL.

CDR3 sequence: CASSLAGAGTYNEQFF. CDR3 nucleotides: TGTGCCAGCAGTCTCGCGGGGGCGGGAACTTACAATGAGCAGTTCTTC. The chain has TRBV7-3 and TRBJ2-1, with D tentatively TRBD2 (7 bases). This CDR3 has 16 amino acids. Trimming cost V 6 bases and J 4 bases, with 19 bases left between them. Germline values: CDR1 SGHTA, CDR2 FQGTGA.

The chain links TRBV27 to TRBJ2-7; the D gene could be TRBD1 or TRBD2 (6 bases each). Trimming stripped 0 bases from V and 5 bases from J, with 11 bases between. This CDR3 is 14 amino acids long. In germline, CDR1 is MNHEY, CDR2 SMNVEV (reference sequence). CDR3 protein: CASSLSWGADEQYF. The CDR3 region has the DNA TGTGCCAGCAGTTTATCGTGGGGGGCCGACGAGCAGTACTTC.

The CDR3 region has the DNA TGTGCCACCAAGACAGGGGAGGGTGCGAACACTGAAGCTTTCTTT. It translates to CATKTGEGANTEAFF. The chain employs TRBV10-3 and TRBJ1-1, with 8 bases that match TRBD1. This CDR3 has 15 amino acids. The germline V gene has CDR1 ENHRY and CDR2 SYGVKD. V lost 10 bases to trimming and J lost 1 base; unmatched junction nucleotides: 11.

This rearrangement joins TRBV6-1 to TRBJ2-1, with D hard to call. V lost 6 bases and J 9 bases, leaving 9 bases between the germline ends. CDR3 size: 11 residues. The V gene's germline CDR1 is MNHNS and CDR2 SASEGT. DNA for the CDR3: TGTGCCAGCAGCCCCCCGCCTGAGCAGTTCTTC. This sequence encodes CASSPPPEQFF.

The rearrangement links TRBV10-3 to TRBJ1-6, with 7 bases matching TRBD1. The CDR3 runs 16 residues. The V and J ends lost 10 bases and 10 bases, in that order; junction bases with no gene match: 19. Germline values: CDR1 ENHRY, CDR2 SYGVKD. CDR3 bases: TGTGCCACCACGACAGGGAGGGCCTTAATTGGGTCACCCCTCCACTTT. It translates to CATTTGRALIGSPLHF.

The CDR3 bases are TGTGCCATCAGTGTGGGGCAGCAAGAGACCCAGTACTTC. Residues: CAISVGQQETQYF. The chain joins TRBV10-3 to TRBJ2-5, with a tentative D call TRBD1 (5 bases). The V end was cut by 4 bases, the J end by 2 bases, with 8 bases between. Per the germline V gene, CDR1 is ENHRY and CDR2 is SYGVKD. The CDR3 runs 13 residues.

This sequence joins TRBV5-1 and TRBJ2-7; D is undetermined. V lost 1 base to trimming and J lost 7 bases, with 15 bases between them. Germline V CDR1 and CDR2: SGHRS, YFSETQ. This CDR3 has 14 amino acids. CDR3 amino acids: CASSLSRMVGEQYF. In DNA form, the CDR3 reads TGCGCCAGCAGCTTGTCGCGGATGGTGGGGGAGCAGTACTTC. The entire variable domain, with the rest obtained from reference TRBV5-1 and TRBJ2-7, is as follows: KAGVTQTPRYLIKTRGQQVTLSCSPISGHRSVSWYQQTPGQGLQFLFEYFSETQRNKGNFPGRFSGRQFSNSRSEMNVSTLELGDSALYLCASSLSRMVGEQYFGPGTRLTVT.

The chain employs TRBV27 and TRBJ2-1; the match to TRBD1 covers 11 bases. CDR1 and CDR2 (germline): MNHEY, SMNVEV (reference sequence). The CDR3 extends over 15 amino acids. V shed 5 bases and J 9 bases; nucleotides not matched to a gene: 9. The CDR3 region is CASSPPGQGDGEQFF. The CDR3 DNA reads as TGTGCCAGCAGTCCTCCGGGACAGGGGGACGGTGAGCAGTTCTTC.

V gene TRBV5-1 combines with J gene TRBJ2-5; 9 nucleotides match TRBD1. This CDR3 region has 16 residues. J lost 5 bases, V lost 1 base, and 9 bases had no gene match. CDR1 is SGHRS, CDR2 YFSETQ, per germline. The CDR3 is CASSLLGQGSMETQYF. For the CDR3, the DNA is TGCGCCAGCAGCTTGTTGGGACAGGGATCGATGGAGACCCAGTACTTC. The variable domain in full, with the rest retrieved from reference TRBV5-1 and TRBJ2-5, is KAGVTQTPRYLIKTRGQQVTLSCSPISGHRSVSWYQQTPGQGLQFLFEYFSETQRNKGNFPGRFSGRQFSNSRSEMNVSTLELGDSALYLCASSLLGQGSMETQYFGPGTRLLVL.

V and J are TRBV9 and TRBJ1-6; 7 positions agree with TRBD1. Trimming at V came to 4 bases and at J to 4 bases, leaving 5 bases not matched to a gene. The CDR3 covers 15 residues. Per the germline V gene, CDR1 is SGDLS and CDR2 is YYNGEE. The CDR3 is CASSFTGQYNSPLHF. The DNA of the CDR3 is TGTGCCAGCAGCTTTACGGGACAGTATAATTCACCCCTCCACTTT.

This chain joins TRBV13 and TRBJ2-2; possible D gene TRBD1, 5 bases. V was clipped by 6 bases and J by 7 bases, with 21 bases between them. This CDR3 comprises 16 residues. CDR1 is PRHDT, CDR2 FYEKMQ, per germline (reference sequence). Here the CDR3 DNA reads TGTGCCAGCAGTCTAGGGGCGTGGAACCTGGGCGGGGAGCTGTTTTTT. Its protein is CASSLGAWNLGGELFF.

The rearrangement joins TRBV28 to TRBJ2-7, with 11 positions matching TRBD2. J gave up 4 bases and V 1 base, and 3 bases lay outside the gene matches. The CDR3 totals 15 residues. Germline CDR1 reads MDHEN; CDR2 reads SYDVKM. The CDR3 DNA reads TGTGCCAGCAGTTTATCTACTAGCGGGGGTTACGAGCAGTACTTC. It encodes CASSLSTSGGYEQYF. The complete variable domain, with remaining parts taken from reference TRBV28 and TRBJ2-7, reads DVKVTQSSRYLVKRTGEKVFLECVQDMDHENMFWYRQDPGLGLRLIYFSYDVKMKEKGDIPEGYSVSREKKERFSLILESASTNQTSMYLCASSLSTSGGYEQYFGPGTRLTVT.

This clone was seen once. V is TRBV2 and J is TRBJ2-6; TRBD1 agrees at 7 bases. The V segment lost 5 bases and the J segment 2 bases; nucleotides outside the gene matches: 3. Germline lookup yields CDR1 SNHLY and CDR2 FYNNEI. The CDR3 is 15 amino acids. CDR3 sequence reads: CASSMQGAGANVLTF. DNA of the CDR3: TGTGCCAGCAGTATGCAGGGGGCTGGGGCCAACGTCCTGACTTTC.